This TCR beta chain appears in the sequencing data of a study of blood T cell repertoires in COVID-19. Across the study: Donors in the United States, Italy and Spain gave samples during acute or convalescent COVID-19. Sample material is recorded as cDNA or gDNA derived from T cells, B-cell-depleted T cells, or PBMCs.

TCRdb's table, derived via immunoSEQ multiplex PCR, lists solely in-frame clones and lacks some. The sample has fewer than 400,000 clones, approximately 90% seen once; the top ten hold approximately 10%. Ages ranged from about 18 to 90 years, with residence in 24 US areas. Each participant's cohort was designated according to participant-reported clinical history. Trimming removed 3 bases at V and 10 bases at J, with 21 bases between. This CDR3 comprises 15 residues. Germline V gives CDR1 SGHVS, CDR2 FNYEAQ. The chain has TRBV7-6 and TRBJ2-5; D may be TRBD2 (6 bases). This TCR came from a woman aged 50 to 65 who had recovered from COVID-19. What was sequenced was PBMCs or T cells enriched from blood (not recorded which). CDR3 region: CASSLILAGRNDQYF. The DNA of the CDR3 is TGTGCCAGCAGCTTGATCCTTGCAGGGAGGAATGACCAGTACTTC.